Described below is a single T cell receptor beta chain sequence and its context. These data originate in a study of T cells after yellow fever vaccination. From the 5' RACE reads, TCRdb called clonotypes with MiXCR, one entry per CDR3 protein. The data contain about 350,000 distinct CDR3 sequences, roughly an eighth of them singletons. Trimming cost V 2 bases and J 5 bases, with 10 bases left between them. The CDR3 has 15 residues. Germline V CDR1 and CDR2: MDHEN, SYDVKM. The TCR sequence derives from a man between 18 and 35 years old who received the YFV17D yellow fever vaccine. Sequences were derived from CD4+ T cells sorted from PBMCs, sampled 15 days after the yellow fever booster vaccination. The V and J genes are TRBV28 and TRBJ1-6; weak D call: TRBD1 (5 bases). CDR3 sequence (DNA): TGTGCCAGCAGTTTACCCAGGGTAAATAATTCACCCCTCCACTTT. Its translation: CASSLPRVNNSPLHF. Together with reference TRBV28 and TRBJ1-6, the CDR3 gives the full variable domain: DVKVTQSSRYLVKRTGEKVFLECVQDMDHENMFWYRQDPGLGLRLIYFSYDVKMKEKGDIPEGYSVSREKKERFSLILESASTNQTSMYLCASSLPRVNNSPLHFGNGTRLTVT.